The clone carrying this T cell receptor (beta chain) was observed many times. Its specificity is unknown. Germline V gene lookup returns CDR1 MNHEY and CDR2 SVGEGT. Losses at the gene ends were 5 bases for V and 6 bases for J; bases not matched to a gene: 7. The CDR3 has 15 residues. This entry belongs to a study of neurological immune-mediated disorders. Whole-study findings and limits: None of the CDR3 amino acid sequences in expanded clones turned up in more than one subject, which points to private repertoires in all groups.

Using its own MiXCR run on the 5' RACE reads, TCRdb lists one record per CDR3 protein. Of 45,000 to 50,000 distinct CDR3 sequences listed, about 25% were seen once; the top ten hold around 23%. This TCR came from a woman in her sixties or seventies in good health. Sequencing was performed on PBMCs. This sequence joins TRBV6-2 or TRBV6-3 and TRBJ2-5; 12 bases match TRBD2. CDR3 loop: CASSGSWTSGKTQYF. The CDR3 DNA sequence: TGTGCCAGCAGTGGCTCTTGGACTAGCGGGAAGACCCAGTACTTC.